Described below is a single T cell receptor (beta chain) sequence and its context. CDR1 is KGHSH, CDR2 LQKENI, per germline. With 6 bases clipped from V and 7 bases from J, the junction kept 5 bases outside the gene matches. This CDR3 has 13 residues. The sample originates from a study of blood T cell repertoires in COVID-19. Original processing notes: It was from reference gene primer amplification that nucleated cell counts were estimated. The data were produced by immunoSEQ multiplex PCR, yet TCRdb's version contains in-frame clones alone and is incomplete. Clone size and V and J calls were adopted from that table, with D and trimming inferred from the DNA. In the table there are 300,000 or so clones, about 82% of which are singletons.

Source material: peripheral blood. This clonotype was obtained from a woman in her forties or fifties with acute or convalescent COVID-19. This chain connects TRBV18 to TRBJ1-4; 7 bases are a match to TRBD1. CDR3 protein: CASSRQGSEKLFF. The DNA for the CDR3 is TGTGCCAGCTCCCGACAGGGTTCTGAAAAACTGTTTTTT.